The sequence of this T cell receptor (beta chain) was determined in a study of blood T cell repertoires in COVID-19. Study-wide background: The United States, Italy and Spain were the sources of the acute and convalescent COVID-19 samples. T cells, B-cell-depleted T cells, or PBMCs supplied cDNA or gDNA.

The germline V gene has CDR1 DFQATT and CDR2 SNEGSKA (reference sequence). Trimming cost V 3 bases and J 5 bases; bases outside gene matches: 8. The CDR3 extends over 14 amino acids. Participants, 18 to 89 years old, spanned 25 or so US areas. Per the study methods: Counts of nucleated cells, estimated from reference gene primer amplification, were obtained. The table came from immunoSEQ multiplex PCR; TCRdb's copy has only in-frame clones and leaves some out. V and J calls and clone size are given by that table; D and trimming were obtained from the DNA. Among about 240,000 clones, around 86% were seen once, and the ten largest hold 3% to 4%.

J is TRBJ2-5 and V is TRBV20-1; 8 bases are a match to TRBD1. Sequenced material: PBMCs or T cells enriched from blood (not recorded which). The sequence came from a woman aged 40 to 55 with acute COVID-19. In DNA, the CDR3 is TGCAGTGCTAGTCCCAGGACAGGGTTGGAGACCCAGTACTTC. Residues: CSASPRTGLETQYF.